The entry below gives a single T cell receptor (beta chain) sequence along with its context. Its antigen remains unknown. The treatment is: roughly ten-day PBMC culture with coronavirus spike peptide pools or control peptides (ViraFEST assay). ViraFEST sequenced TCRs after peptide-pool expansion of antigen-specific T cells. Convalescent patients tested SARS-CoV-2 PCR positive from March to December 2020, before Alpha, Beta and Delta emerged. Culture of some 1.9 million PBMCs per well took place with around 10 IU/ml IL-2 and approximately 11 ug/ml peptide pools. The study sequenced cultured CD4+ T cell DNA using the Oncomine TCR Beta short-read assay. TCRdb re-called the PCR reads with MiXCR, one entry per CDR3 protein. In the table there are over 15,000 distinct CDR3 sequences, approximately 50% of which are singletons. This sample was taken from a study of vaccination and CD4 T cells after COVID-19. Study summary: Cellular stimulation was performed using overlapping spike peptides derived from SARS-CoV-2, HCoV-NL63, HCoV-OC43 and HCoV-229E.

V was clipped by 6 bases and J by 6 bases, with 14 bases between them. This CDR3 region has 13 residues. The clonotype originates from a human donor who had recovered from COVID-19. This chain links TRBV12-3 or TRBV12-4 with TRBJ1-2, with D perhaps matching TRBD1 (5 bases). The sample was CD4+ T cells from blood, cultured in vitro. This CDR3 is CASSLRELNGYTF. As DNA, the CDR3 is TGTGCCAGCAGCCTCAGGGAATTGAATGGCTACACCTTC.